This T cell receptor (beta chain) was documented in a study of vaccination effects on CD4 cells after COVID-19 (dated by TCRdb to between 2021 and 2023). With respect to the entire study: Each participant received two doses of an mRNA SARS-CoV-2 vaccine, either BNT162b2 or mRNA-1273. Altogether, roughly 10 COVID-19 convalescent patients and a handful of SARS-CoV-2-naive healthy vaccine recipients made up the full study. In the study, cultures from other donors were sequenced using the Oncomine TCR Beta short-read assay on an Illumina iSeq 100. Pre-vaccine samples were collected from two convalescent patients 16 days and one week before the first dose, corresponding to 142 and 148 days after COVID-19 diagnosis. SARS-CoV-2 spike-specific CD4+ TCR repertoires from before and after mRNA vaccination were compared in COVID-19 convalescent patients and in infection-naive vaccine recipients. The full study reports these points: Marked clonal contraction was observed in both infection-induced and vaccine-induced clones at late post-vaccination timepoints, consistent with waning T cell responses. Limitations of the study were the small number of convalescent patients and the absence of early post-infection timepoints. Among convalescent patients, the spike-reactive repertoire after vaccination was made up mainly of new vaccine-induced clones that were largely distinct from the clones induced by infection.

Receptor amplification or capture employed the immunoSEQ multiplex PCR assay. TCR beta CDR3 sequencing was performed on DNA from the cultured, isolated CD4+ T cells. The original pipeline was this. Non-productive TCR sequences were removed and reads were trimmed to the CDR3 region, keeping CDR3s of at least 7 amino acids. The MANAFEST web app was used to identify antigen-specific clonotypes by comparing expansion in peptide wells with expansion in reference cultures. To count as positive, a clone had to show expansion at FDR<0.05 compared with the reference and with all other wells, an odds ratio above 5, and a frequency above 0.1% in two replicate wells. A clonotype was called cross-reactive if it was significantly expanded both in SARS-CoV-2 spike wells and in at least one common cold coronavirus spike condition. CDR3 similarity was assessed by Levenshtein distance with the stringdist R package, and unrooted trees were built with ape in R 3.6.1. This immuneACCESS table, as held by TCRdb, lists in-frame sequences with V and J called but not all clones. Of the missing ones, under half trace to an unresolved V gene in checked studies; the others have no known cause. Clone size and the V and J calls come from that table; the DNA yielded D and trimming. Within this sample are nearly 45,000 clones, with about 68% of them counted one time only. Under 30% of the sample comes from the top ten.

Points on this clone: Its cognate antigen has yet to be identified. Qualities for individual bases were not recorded, and no much larger clone is one base off.

The CDR3 measures 16 amino acids from cysteine to phenylalanine. CDR3 DNA only is kept here, 48 bases in frame from base 1. CDR1 MNHEY and CDR2 SVGEGT were looked up in the germline V gene. Compared with germline, V lacks 2 bases and J lacks 4 bases; bases without a gene match: 10. The ViraFEST assay stimulated PBMC with viral peptide pools and then used TCR sequencing to identify antigen-specific CD4+ T cell clonotypes by expansion. After 10 days of culture, CD4+ T cells were isolated with the EasySep CD4+ T cell isolation kit. PCR-confirmed SARS-CoV-2 infection had occurred in convalescent patients between March and December 2020, before the Alpha, Beta and Delta variants emerged in the United States. Some 2 million PBMC per well were cultured in IMDM with roughly 5% human AB serum, 8.5 to 10 IU/ml IL-2 and gentamicin, plus 10 ug/ml peptides. On days 3 and 7, half of the culture medium was replaced with fresh IL-2-containing medium. Unless noted otherwise, every peptide stimulation condition was grown in triplicate wells. Using Ficoll-Paque Plus gradient centrifugation, PBMC were separated from whole blood and then either used fresh or cryopreserved at -140C. The QIAamp micro DNA kit was used to extract genomic DNA from the cultured CD4+ T cells.

The sequence came from a human donor who had a prior SARS-CoV-2 infection. Sample: CD4+ T cells from PBMCs cultured with a peptide pool, taken before COVID-19 vaccination. The chain is encoded by TRBV6-2 or TRBV6-3 joined to TRBJ1-1, with 7 bases in between that match TRBD1. The nucleotides read TGTGCCAGCAGTTACATGGCAGGGGGTTTGATCACTGAAGCTTTCTTT. The resulting protein is CASSYMAGGLITEAFF.